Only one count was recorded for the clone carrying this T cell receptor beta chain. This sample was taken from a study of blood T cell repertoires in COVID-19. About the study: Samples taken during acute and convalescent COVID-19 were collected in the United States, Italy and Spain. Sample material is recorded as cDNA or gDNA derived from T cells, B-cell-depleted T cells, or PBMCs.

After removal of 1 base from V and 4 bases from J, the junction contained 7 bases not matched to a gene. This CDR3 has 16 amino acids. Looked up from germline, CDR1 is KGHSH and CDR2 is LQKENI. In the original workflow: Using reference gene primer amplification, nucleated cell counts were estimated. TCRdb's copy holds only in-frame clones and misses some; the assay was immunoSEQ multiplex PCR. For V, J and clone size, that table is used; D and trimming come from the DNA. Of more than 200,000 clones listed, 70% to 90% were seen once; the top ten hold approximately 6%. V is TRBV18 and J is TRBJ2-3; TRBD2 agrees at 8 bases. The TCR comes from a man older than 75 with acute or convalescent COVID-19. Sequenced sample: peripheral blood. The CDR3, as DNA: TGTGCCAGCTCACCACGAACGAGCGGGGGCGCAGATACGCAGTATTTT. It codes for CASSPRTSGGADTQYF.